This passage covers 2 T cell receptor beta chains from one sample sequenced in a study of control samples from healthy donors and cancer patients. The data were produced by immunoSEQ multiplex PCR, yet TCRdb's version contains in-frame clones alone and is incomplete. The repertoire has about 98,000 clones, approximately 81% of them found once; the top ten carry under 12%. Sequenced input: blood. The source is a woman in her thirties in good health.

J is TRBJ1-3 and V is TRBV30; D not resolved. The CDR3 is 17 residues long. Per the germline V gene, CDR1 is GTSNPN and CDR2 is SVGIG (reference sequence). Trimming removed 0 bases at V and 0 bases at J, with 15 bases between. Here the CDR3 reads CAWSVRGNGYSGNTIYF. The CDR3, as DNA: TGTGCCTGGAGTGTACGAGGGAACGGGTACTCTGGAAACACCATATATTTT.

The chain carries TRBV7-8 and TRBJ1-5, with 7 bases lining up with TRBD1. The CDR3 covers 15 residues. Germline V gene sequence: CDR1 SGHVS, CDR2 FQNEAQ. Trimming at V came to 5 bases and at J to 5 bases, leaving 9 bases not matched to a gene. DNA for the CDR3: TGTGCCAGCAGCCTCCAACAGGGGCTTCATCAGCCCCAGCATTTT. This encodes CASSLQQGLHQPQHF.